This TCR beta chain was obtained from a study of blood T cells in healthy people across ages. As for this clonotype: The antigen is undetermined.

Regarding the study as a whole: Aged donors had fewer naive CD4+ cells and lower diversity than long-lived donors.

The use of a sample-barcoded 5' primer and a J-beta primer mix characterized a second PCR of about 7 to 12 cycles. One entry per CDR3 protein results from TCRdb running MiXCR on the 5' RACE reads. The table records hundreds of thousands of distinct CDR3 sequences, 20% to 30% of them present only once. A further study also used this sample, focusing on T cells of mothers and their children.

The receptor was isolated from a boy aged 5-17 years in good health. The sequencing input was blood.

CDR3 nucleotides: TGTGCCAGCAGCTTAGCTTACGAACTCGCCTACGAGCAGTACTTC. Amino acids: CASSLAYELAYEQYF. The chain uses TRBV7-2 and TRBJ2-5; D uncertain. The DNA end is a closer match to TRBJ2-7, so the J assignment may be wrong. The CDR3 has 15 amino acids. Germline lookup yields CDR1 SGHTA and CDR2 FQGNSA.